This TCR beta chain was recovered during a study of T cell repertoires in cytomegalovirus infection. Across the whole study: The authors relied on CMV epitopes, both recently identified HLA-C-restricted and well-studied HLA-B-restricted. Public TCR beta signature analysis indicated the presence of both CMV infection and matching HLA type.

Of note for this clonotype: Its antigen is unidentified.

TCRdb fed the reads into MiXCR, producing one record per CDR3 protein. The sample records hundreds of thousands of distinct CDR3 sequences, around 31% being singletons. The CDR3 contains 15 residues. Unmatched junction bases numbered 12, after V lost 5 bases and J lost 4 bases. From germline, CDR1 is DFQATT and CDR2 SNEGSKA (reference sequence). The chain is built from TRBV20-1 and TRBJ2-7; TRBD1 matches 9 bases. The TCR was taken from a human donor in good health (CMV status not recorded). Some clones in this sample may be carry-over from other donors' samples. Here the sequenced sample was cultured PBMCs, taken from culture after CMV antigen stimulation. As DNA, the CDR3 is TGCAGTGCTGAAAGGCCGGGGACAGGGTGGTACGAGCAGTACTTC. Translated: CSAERPGTGWYEQYF.